The rows below give T cell receptor beta chains drawn from one sample of a study of cytotoxic CD8 clonotypes in ibrutinib-treated CLL. Libraries were prepared by immunoSEQ multiplex PCR; TCRdb keeps only in-frame clonotypes and omits some of them. The repertoire holds about 130,000 clones, around three quarters seen once, with over 10% in the top ten. Sequencing used PBMCs, obtained after 12 months of ibrutinib treatment. These receptors were obtained from a human donor with chronic lymphocytic leukemia. Both conserved end residues are part of each CDR3. The D gene is left open where the match is weak. Size values are once, few and many counts, or a class for expanded clones, and some rows have none.

TRBJ2-1,TRBV11-2,-,-,TGTGCCAGCAGTCATAATGACAGGCCGAACAATGAGCAGTTCTTC,CASSHNDRPNNEQFF
TRBJ1-2,TRBV29-1,-,-,TGCAGCGTTGAAGAACACAAGGGAATCTATGGCTACACCTTC,CSVEEHKGIYGYTF
TRBJ2-5,TRBV2,-,-,TGTGCCAGCAGTAGAGTAAAAGAGACCCAGTACTTC,CASSRVKETQYF
TRBJ1-2,TRBV6-6,TRBD1,-,TGTGCCAGCAGGCTGACAGGGGGCGCGAACTATGGCTACACCTTC,CASRLTGGANYGYTF
TRBJ1-2,TRBV25-1,-,-,TGTGCCAGCAGTGAGGAGGGCCAGGACTATGGCTACACCTTC,CASSEEGQDYGYTF
TRBJ2-1,TRBV25-1,TRBD1,-,TGTGCCAGCAGTGAACGTATCGGGACAGCTTACAATGAGCAGTTCTTC,CASSERIGTAYNEQFF
TRBJ1-2,TRBV28,-,-,TGTGCCAGCAATTCGGGAGGGACCCAAAATTCTTATTATGGCTACACCTTC,CASNSGGTQNSYYGYTF
TRBJ1-3,TRBV7-2,-,-,TGTGCCAGCAGCTTTGCAGAGGGAAACACCATATATTTT,CASSFAEGNTIYF
TRBJ2-3,TRBV5-1,-,-,TGCGCCAGCAGCATTCCGGGACACACAGATACGCAGTATTTT,CASSIPGHTDTQYF
TRBJ2-5,TRBV5-1,TRBD2,-,TGCGCCAGCAGCTTGGGTTCTAGCGGATCACAAGAGACCCAGTACTTC,CASSLGSSGSQETQYF
TRBJ2-7,TRBV28,-,-,TGTGCCAGCAGTTTATCCCGTTTTGGCGTACCCTACGAGCAGTACTTC,CASSLSRFGVPYEQYF
TRBJ2-7,TRBV5-6,-,-,TGTGCCAGCAGCTTGGCCCCGGACCCCTCCTACGAGCAGTACTTC,CASSLAPDPSYEQYF
TRBJ1-1,TRBV18,-,-,TGTGCCAGCTCACCATCGGGACGGAAGGGGTCCACTGAAGCTTTCTTT,CASSPSGRKGSTEAFF
TRBJ2-5,TRBV2,-,-,TGTGCCAGCAGTGAATATCCGACAGGGAGGGATGGGAGAAAAGAGACCCAGTACTTC,CASSEYPTGRDGRKETQYF
TRBJ1-4,TRBV7-9,-,-,TGTGCCAGCAGCTTAGTTTTAATTTGGCGGAATGAAAAACTGTTTTTT,CASSLVLIWRNEKLFF
TRBJ2-7,TRBV28,-,-,TGTGCCAGCAGTTTCACCGAGTACTACGAGCAGTACTTC,CASSFTEYYEQYF
TRBJ2-7,TRBV11-2,TRBD1,-,TGTGCCAGCAGCTTATTGACAGGGGGACCCTACGAGCAGTACTTC,CASSLLTGGPYEQYF
TRBJ1-5,TRBV13,TRBD1,-,TGTGCCAGCAGCCAGGGGACAGGGGGAAATAGCAATCAGCCCCAGCATTTT,CASSQGTGGNSNQPQHF
TRBJ1-4,TRBV7-6,TRBD1,once,TGTGCCAGCAGCTATACGGGGACAGTTAATGAAAAACTGTTTTTT,CASSYTGTVNEKLFF
TRBJ1-1,TRBV19,-,-,TGTGCCAGTAGTATGTGGGACGGAGGTATGAACACTGAAGCTTTCTTT,CASSMWDGGMNTEAFF
TRBJ2-1,TRBV9,TRBD1,-,TGTGCCAGCAGCGTTACCGAGGGGGCGAATGGGGGTGAGCAGTTCTTC,CASSVTEGANGGEQFF
TRBJ2-5,TRBV6-5,-,-,TGTGCCAGCAGCCGGACAGCTGAGACCCAGTACTTC,CASSRTAETQYF
TRBJ1-1,TRBV6-1,-,-,TGTGCCAGCCCAGGGCGAATGAACACTGAAGCTTTCTTT,CASPGRMNTEAFF
TRBJ1-4,TRBV6-1,-,-,TGTGCCAGCAGTGACCGTTTAGGTAATAATGAAAAACTGTTTTTT,CASSDRLGNNEKLFF
TRBJ2-2,TRBV5-4,TRBD2,-,TGTGCCAGCAGCCTGAGGACTAGCGGGAGGGCCGCCGGGGAGCTGTTTTTT,CASSLRTSGRAAGELFF
TRBJ2-1,TRBV19,TRBD2,-,TGTGCCAGTAGTACGGCCGTGAGATCTAGCGGGAGGAAGAGGTCCTACAATGAGCAGTTCTTC,CASSTAVRSSGRKRSYNEQFF
TRBJ1-5,TRBV15,-,-,TGTGCCACCAGCAGAGGGGCAGGGGTCGGCAATCAGCCCCAGCATTTT,CATSRGAGVGNQPQHF
TRBJ2-7,TRBV5-4,-,-,TGTGCCAGCAGCCCACGAGGAGGGCGGGTGAGCTCCTACGAGCAGTACTTC,CASSPRGGRVSSYEQYF
TRBJ2-7,TRBV11-2,-,-,TGTGCCAGCAGCTCAGCGTTTTGGGGGCGCGACTTC,CASSSAFWGRDF
TRBJ1-1,TRBV5-1,TRBD1,-,TGCGCCAGCACTACCTTCAGGGGGGACACTGAAGCTTTCTTT,CASTTFRGDTEAFF
TRBJ2-4,TRBV11-2,TRBD1,-,TGTGCCAGCAGCATCTGGACAGGGGAGAACAAAAACATTCAGTACTTC,CASSIWTGENKNIQYF
TRBJ2-7,TRBV15,TRBD2,-,TGTGCCACCAGCAGAGATCCTTCGCGGGAGTGGGAAGTCGAGCAGTACTTC,CATSRDPSREWEVEQYF
TRBJ1-1,TRBV11-2,-,-,TGTGCCAGCAGCTTAGATTCATACGCTGAAGCTTTCTTT,CASSLDSYAEAFF
TRBJ2-2,TRBV4-1,-,-,TGCGCCAGCAGCCAAGAAATGTTTGGGACCATTCCAACCGGGGAGCTGTTTTTT,CASSQEMFGTIPTGELFF
TRBJ1-1,TRBV6-1,-,-,TGTGCCATCAGTGTGGGCAATGAAGCTTTCTTT,CAISVGNEAFF
TRBJ2-3,TRBV28,TRBD2,-,TGTGCCAGCAGTTCCCGCGGGAGGTACCCAGATACGCAGTATTTT,CASSSRGRYPDTQYF
TRBJ2-1,TRBV18,-,-,TGTGCCAGCTCACCAGTCTATGGTGACAATGAGCAGTTCTTC,CASSPVYGDNEQFF